The clone carrying this T cell receptor (beta chain) was found a few times. These data come from a study of blood T cell repertoires in COVID-19. Turning to the study itself: Donors in the United States, Italy and Spain gave samples during acute or convalescent COVID-19. Sample material is recorded as cDNA or gDNA derived from T cells, B-cell-depleted T cells, or PBMCs.

The CDR3 totals 12 residues. Looked up from germline, CDR1 is SGDLS and CDR2 is YYNGEE. V dropped 3 bases and J dropped 8 bases, with 11 bases sitting between them. Per the original data handling: Cell counts per sample came from amplifying reference gene primers. Libraries were prepared by immunoSEQ multiplex PCR; TCRdb keeps only in-frame clonotypes and omits some of them. Clone size and V and J calls were adopted from that table, with D and trimming inferred from the DNA. The repertoire includes 20,000 to 25,000 clones, about 88% of them detected once, and around 17% sits in the top ten. The TCR sequence derives from a human donor with acute or convalescent COVID-19. The donor label of this sample is uncertain. Sequencing was performed on peripheral blood. The J gene is TRBJ1-2, the V gene TRBV9; D is unresolved. The CDR3 nucleotides are TGTGCCAGCAGCGGCTATGGAGGCGGCTACACCTTC. It specifies CASSGYGGGYTF.